Listed below are T cell receptor beta chains from one sample, sequenced in a study of T-cell reconstitution after alpha-beta-depleted transplantation in children. TCRdb re-derived calls from the PCR reads in MiXCR, one entry per CDR3 protein. The sample carries about 230,000 distinct CDR3 sequences, 12% recorded once. Sequenced material: PBMCs from the stem cell graft donor, taken from the stem cell graft. Receptors originate from a human donor who donated a stem cell graft to a child with acute lymphoblastic leukemia. The CDR3 runs from the conserved cysteine through the conserved F or W. Each record gives: J gene, V gene, CDR3 protein.

>TRBJ2-7|TRBV7-2
CASSLMLPGLSYEQYF
>TRBJ1-2|TRBV5-1
CASSAVVPRTSNYGYTF
>TRBJ1-1|TRBV28
CASSFPDRVTEAFF
>TRBJ2-7|TRBV7-2
CASSFSGLGQGAYEQYF
>TRBJ1-5|TRBV29-1
CSVGGDRTQHF
>TRBJ2-3|TRBV10-3
CAISGTGRAIPGLYF
>TRBJ2-1|TRBV12-3/TRBV12-4
CAGLDSGGPSPNEQFF
>TRBJ2-1|TRBV9
CASSAYGGAGGNEQFF
>TRBJ2-1|TRBV10-3
CAIAREGAYNEQFF
>TRBJ2-7|TRBV4-3
CASSQEVTVYEQYF